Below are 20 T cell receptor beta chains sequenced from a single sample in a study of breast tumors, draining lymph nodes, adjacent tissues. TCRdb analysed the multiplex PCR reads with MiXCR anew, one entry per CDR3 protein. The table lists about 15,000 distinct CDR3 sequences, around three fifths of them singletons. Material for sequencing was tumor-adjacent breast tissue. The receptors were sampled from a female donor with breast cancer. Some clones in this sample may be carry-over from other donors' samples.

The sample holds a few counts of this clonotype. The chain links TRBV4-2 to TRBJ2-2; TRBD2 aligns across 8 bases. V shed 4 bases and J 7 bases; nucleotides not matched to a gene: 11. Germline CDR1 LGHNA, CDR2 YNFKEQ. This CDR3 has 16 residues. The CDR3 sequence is CASSRGTSLGYGELFF. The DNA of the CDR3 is TGTGCCAGCAGCCGTGGGACTAGTTTAGGGTACGGGGAGCTGTTTTTT.

CDR3 sequence (DNA): TGCGCCAGCAGAAAGGGATTAGGCGAAAAACTGTTTTTT. Its translation: CASRKGLGEKLFF. The chain carries TRBV5-1 and TRBJ1-4; D remains ambiguous. CDR1 is SGHRS, CDR2 YFSETQ, per germline. The ends were cut back, 5 bases at V and 8 bases at J, with 13 bases in the middle. The CDR3 is 13 residues long.

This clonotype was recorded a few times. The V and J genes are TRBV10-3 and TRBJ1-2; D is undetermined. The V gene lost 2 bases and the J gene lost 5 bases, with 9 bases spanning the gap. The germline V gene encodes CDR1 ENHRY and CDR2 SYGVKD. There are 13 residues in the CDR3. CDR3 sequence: CAISEISSYGYTF. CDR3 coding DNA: TGTGCCATCAGTGAGATATCCTCATATGGCTACACCTTC.

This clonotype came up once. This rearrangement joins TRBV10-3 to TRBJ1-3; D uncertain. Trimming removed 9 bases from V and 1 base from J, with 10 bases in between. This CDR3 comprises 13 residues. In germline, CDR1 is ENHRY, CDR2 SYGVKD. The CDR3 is CAIRAGSGNTIYF. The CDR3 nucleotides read TGTGCCATACGGGCGGGATCTGGAAACACCATATATTTT.

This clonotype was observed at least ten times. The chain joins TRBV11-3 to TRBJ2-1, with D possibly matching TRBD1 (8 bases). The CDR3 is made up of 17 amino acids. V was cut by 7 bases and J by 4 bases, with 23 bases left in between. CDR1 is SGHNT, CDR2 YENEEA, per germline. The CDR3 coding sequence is TGTGCCAGCAATACAGGGGGTACGGCTAGCGGTTACAATGAGCAGTTCTTC. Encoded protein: CASNTGGTASGYNEQFF. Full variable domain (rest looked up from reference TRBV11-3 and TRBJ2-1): EAGVVQSPRYKIIEKKQPVAFWCNPISGHNTLYWYLQNLGQGPELLIRYENEEAVDDSQLPKDRFSAERLKGVDSTLKIQPAELGDSAVYLCASNTGGTASGYNEQFFGPGTRLTVL.

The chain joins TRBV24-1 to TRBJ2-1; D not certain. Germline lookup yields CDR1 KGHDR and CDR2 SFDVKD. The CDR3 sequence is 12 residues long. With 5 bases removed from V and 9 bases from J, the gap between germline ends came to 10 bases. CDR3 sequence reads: CATSGTPSEQFF. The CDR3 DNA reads TGTGCCACCAGTGGGACGCCAAGTGAGCAGTTCTTC.

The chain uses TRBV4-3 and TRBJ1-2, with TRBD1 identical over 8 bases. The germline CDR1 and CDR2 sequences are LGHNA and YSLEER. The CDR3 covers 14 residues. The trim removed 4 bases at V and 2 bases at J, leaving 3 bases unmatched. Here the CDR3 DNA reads TGCGCCAGCAGCCGTGGACAGGGCAACTATGGCTACACCTTC. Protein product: CASSRGQGNYGYTF.

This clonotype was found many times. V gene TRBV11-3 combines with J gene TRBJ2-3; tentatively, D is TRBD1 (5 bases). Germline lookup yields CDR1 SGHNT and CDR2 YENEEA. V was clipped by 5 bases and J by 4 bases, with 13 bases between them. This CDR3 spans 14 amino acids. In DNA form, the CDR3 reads TGTGCCAGCAGCCCCTCCGACAGCCCAGATACGCAGTATTTT. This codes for CASSPSDSPDTQYF. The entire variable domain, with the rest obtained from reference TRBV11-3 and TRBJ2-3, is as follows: EAGVVQSPRYKIIEKKQPVAFWCNPISGHNTLYWYLQNLGQGPELLIRYENEEAVDDSQLPKDRFSAERLKGVDSTLKIQPAELGDSAVYLCASSPSDSPDTQYFGPGTRLTVL.

The CDR3 DNA follows: TGTGCCATCAGGAGACAGGGGCGGAACACTGAAGCTTTCTTT. Protein sequence: CAIRRQGRNTEAFF. The chain has TRBV10-3 and TRBJ1-1; 8 positions agree with TRBD1. This CDR3 region has 14 residues. V lost 6 bases, J lost 1 base, and 4 bases stayed unmatched. Germline assignment: CDR1 ENHRY and CDR2 SYGVKD.

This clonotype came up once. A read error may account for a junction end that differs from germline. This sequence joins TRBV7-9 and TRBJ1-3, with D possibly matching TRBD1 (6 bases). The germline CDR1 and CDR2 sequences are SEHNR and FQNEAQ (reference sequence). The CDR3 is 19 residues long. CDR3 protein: CASSLAGGRRFESGNTIYF. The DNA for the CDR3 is TGTGCCAGCAGTTTAGCTGGGGGCAGGAGGTTCGAGTCTGGAAACACCATATATTTT.

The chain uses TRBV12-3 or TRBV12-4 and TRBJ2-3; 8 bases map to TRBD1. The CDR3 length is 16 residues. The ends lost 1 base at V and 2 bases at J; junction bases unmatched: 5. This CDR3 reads CASSLGTGPLTDTQYF. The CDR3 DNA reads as TGTGCCAGCAGTTTAGGGACAGGGCCCCTCACAGATACGCAGTATTTT.

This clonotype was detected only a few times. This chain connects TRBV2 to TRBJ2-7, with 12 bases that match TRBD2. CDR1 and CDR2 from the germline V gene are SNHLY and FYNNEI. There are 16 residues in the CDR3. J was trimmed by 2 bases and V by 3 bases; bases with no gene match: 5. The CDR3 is CASSEGGLAGTYEQYF. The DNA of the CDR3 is TGTGCCAGCAGTGAGGGGGGACTAGCGGGCACCTACGAGCAGTACTTC.

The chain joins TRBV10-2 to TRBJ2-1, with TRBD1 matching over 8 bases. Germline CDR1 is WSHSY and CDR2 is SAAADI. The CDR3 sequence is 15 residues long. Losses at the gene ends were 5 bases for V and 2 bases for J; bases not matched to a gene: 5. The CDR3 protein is CASSKGQAAYNEQFF. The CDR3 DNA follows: TGCGCCAGCAGTAAGGGACAGGCTGCCTACAATGAGCAGTTCTTC.

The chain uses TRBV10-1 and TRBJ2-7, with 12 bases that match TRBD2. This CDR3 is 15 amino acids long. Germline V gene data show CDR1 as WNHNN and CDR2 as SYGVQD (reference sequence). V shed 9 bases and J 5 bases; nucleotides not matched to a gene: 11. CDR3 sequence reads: CARGGVTSGSNEQYF. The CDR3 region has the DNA TGCGCCAGAGGGGGGGTGACTAGCGGGAGTAACGAGCAGTACTTC.

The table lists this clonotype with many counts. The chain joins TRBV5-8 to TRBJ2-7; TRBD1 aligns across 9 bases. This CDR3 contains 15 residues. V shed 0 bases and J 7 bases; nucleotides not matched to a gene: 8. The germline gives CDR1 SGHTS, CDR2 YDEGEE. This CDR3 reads CASSLGQQGAREQYF. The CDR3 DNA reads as TGTGCCAGCAGCTTGGGTCAACAGGGGGCGCGGGAGCAGTACTTC. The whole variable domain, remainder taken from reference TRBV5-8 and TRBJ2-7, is EAGVTQSPTHLIKTRGQQATLRCSPISGHTSVYWYQQALGLGLQFLLWYDEGEERNRGNFPPRFSGRQFPNYSSELNVNALELEDSALYLCASSLGQQGAREQYFGPGTRLTVT.

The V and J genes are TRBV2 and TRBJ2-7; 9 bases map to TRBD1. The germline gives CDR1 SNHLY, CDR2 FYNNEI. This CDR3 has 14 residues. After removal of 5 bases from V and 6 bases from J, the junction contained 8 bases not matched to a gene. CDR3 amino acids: CASSRSRDRAEQYF. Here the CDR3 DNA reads TGTGCCAGCAGTCGGTCCCGGGACAGGGCCGAGCAGTACTTC. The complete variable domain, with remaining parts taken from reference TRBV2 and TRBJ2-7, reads EPEVTQTPSHQVTQMGQEVILRCVPISNHLYFYWYRQILGQKVEFLVSFYNNEISEKSEIFDDQFSVERPDGSNFTLKIRSTKLEDSAMYFCASSRSRDRAEQYFGPGTRLTVT.

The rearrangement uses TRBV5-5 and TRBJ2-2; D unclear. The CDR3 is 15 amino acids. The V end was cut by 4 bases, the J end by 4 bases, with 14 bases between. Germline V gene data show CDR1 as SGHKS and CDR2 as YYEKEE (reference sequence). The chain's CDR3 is CASSIWSTGTGELFF. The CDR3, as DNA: TGTGCCAGCAGCATTTGGTCGACGGGCACCGGGGAGCTGTTTTTT.

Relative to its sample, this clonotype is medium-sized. CDR3 in amino acids: CASSLEGAGGPRADTQYF. The CDR3 DNA follows: TGCGCCAGCAGCCTCGAAGGAGCGGGAGGGCCTCGGGCAGATACGCAGTATTTT. The V and J genes are TRBV5-1 and TRBJ2-3; 10 nucleotides agree with TRBD2. The CDR3 is 18 residues long. Germline CDR1 is SGHRS and CDR2 is YFSETQ. Losses at the gene ends were 4 bases for V and 4 bases for J; bases not matched to a gene: 15.

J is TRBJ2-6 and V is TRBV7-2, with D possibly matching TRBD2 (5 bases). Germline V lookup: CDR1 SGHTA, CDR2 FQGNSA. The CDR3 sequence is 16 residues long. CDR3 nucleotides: TGTGCTAGTAGTGGTAGCGCGAACTCTGGGGCCAACGTCCTGACTTTC. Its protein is CASSGSANSGANVLTF.

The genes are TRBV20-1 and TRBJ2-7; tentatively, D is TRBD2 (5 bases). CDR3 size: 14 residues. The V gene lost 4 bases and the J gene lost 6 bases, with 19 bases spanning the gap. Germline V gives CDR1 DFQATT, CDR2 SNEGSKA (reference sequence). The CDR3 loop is CSAIRAGSSGEQYF. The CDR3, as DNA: TGCAGTGCTATTCGCGCCGGGTCAAGCGGCGAGCAGTACTTC.